Each of the 15 T cell receptor beta chains below was sequenced from the same sample in a study of shared clonotypes between healthy human individuals. The assay was immunoSEQ multiplex PCR, and TCRdb's table has in-frame clones only and misses some. In the table there are approximately 1.5 million clones, about 98.5% of which are singletons. The sequencing sample was made of naive CD4+ T cells sorted from blood. Described subset: CD45RA+ positively selected. These receptors came from a man aged 25 to 40 in good health.

CDR3 DNA sequence: TGTGCCAGCAGCTTGGGGGGGTCCCTCCTCGAGCAGTACTTC. Protein: CASSLGGSLLEQYF. The chain employs TRBV5-4 and TRBJ2-7, with D perhaps being TRBD1 or TRBD2 (5 bases each). CDR1 and CDR2 from the germline V gene are SGHNT and YYREEE (reference sequence). Between the trimmed V and J ends, which lost 0 bases and 6 bases, there was a span of 13 bases. This CDR3 is 14 amino acids long.

This chain joins TRBV5-4 and TRBJ2-3, with 7 bases aligning to TRBD2. Trimming cost V 2 bases and J 3 bases; bases outside gene matches: 9. The CDR3 totals 16 residues. CDR1 is SGHNT, CDR2 YYREEE, per germline (reference sequence). The CDR3 DNA sequence: TGTGCCAGCAGCTTAGGAGGCGGGAGACTGACAGATACGCAGTATTTT. Its translation is CASSLGGGRLTDTQYF.

V is TRBV28 and J is TRBJ1-2; possibly TRBD1 for D (5 bases). The CDR3 length is 14 residues. Germline CDR1 reads MDHEN; CDR2 reads SYDVKM. The V end lost 5 bases, the J end lost 1 base, and 11 bases lay between the germline ends. CDR3 in amino acids: CASSLQGNNYGYTF. The CDR3 region has the DNA TGTGCCAGCAGTCTTCAGGGCAATAACTATGGCTACACCTTC.

The CDR3 nucleotides read TGTGCCAGCAGCTTAGCGGTTAGGGGGACTGCTGAAGCTTTCTTT. This encodes CASSLAVRGTAEAFF. This chain links TRBV7-2 with TRBJ1-1; weak D call: TRBD1 (6 bases). CDR1 and CDR2 (germline): SGHTA, FQGNSA. The CDR3 runs to 15 residues. With 0 bases removed from V and 6 bases from J, the gap between germline ends came to 14 bases.

The V call is TRBV11-3, the J call TRBJ2-1; D is perhaps TRBD1 or TRBD2 (6 bases each). V gave up 2 bases and J gave up 15 bases, with 11 bases separating them. In germline, CDR1 is SGHNT, CDR2 YENEEA. The CDR3 extends over 11 amino acids. DNA for the CDR3: TGTGCCAGCAGCTTAAAGGGGGGACTGTTCTTC. It translates to CASSLKGGLFF.

The gene calls are TRBV5-8 and TRBJ2-4; D remains ambiguous. Deletions cut 2 bases from V and 2 bases from J, with 5 bases between. This CDR3 is 13 amino acids long. CDR1 and CDR2 (germline): SGHTS, YDEGEE. The CDR3 DNA is TGTGCCAGCAGCTTTAGATCCAAAAACATTCAGTACTTC. This translates into CASSFRSKNIQYF.

This chain connects TRBV5-1 to TRBJ2-7; 14 bases are shared with TRBD2. The germline CDR1 and CDR2 sequences are SGHRS and YFSETQ. J lost 1 base, V lost 4 bases, and 10 bases had no gene match. This CDR3 region has 18 residues. This CDR3 reads CASSPGLAGAIVSYEQYF. The CDR3, as DNA: TGCGCCAGCAGCCCGGGACTAGCGGGGGCCATTGTTTCCTACGAGCAGTACTTC.

The chain couples TRBV5-4 to TRBJ2-7; 7 bases align to TRBD1. The CDR3 loop spans 14 amino acids. J lost 3 bases, V lost 4 bases, and 7 bases had no gene match. CDR1 is SGHNT and CDR2 is YYREEE in the germline V gene (reference sequence). The CDR3 nucleotides read TGTGCCAGCAGCAAGACAGGGTGGGACTACGAGCAGTACTTC. Amino acids: CASSKTGWDYEQYF.

This rearrangement joins TRBV28 to TRBJ1-4; D possibly corresponds to TRBD1 (5 bases). The germline gives CDR1 MDHEN, CDR2 SYDVKM. CDR3 length: 15 amino acids. Trimming shortened V by 3 bases and J by 3 bases, and 11 bases separated the two germline ends. The CDR3 bases are TGTGCCAGCAGTTTCTTAAGGGGTCCTAATGAAAAACTGTTTTTT. Amino acids: CASSFLRGPNEKLFF. Filled out from reference TRBV28 and TRBJ1-4, the complete variable domain reads DVKVTQSSRYLVKRTGEKVFLECVQDMDHENMFWYRQDPGLGLRLIYFSYDVKMKEKGDIPEGYSVSREKKERFSLILESASTNQTSMYLCASSFLRGPNEKLFFGSGTQLSVL.

The chain recombines TRBV7-9 with TRBJ2-7; D unclear. V was shortened by 3 bases and J by 5 bases, with 8 bases between the two germline ends. Germline-derived CDR1 and CDR2 are SEHNR and FQNEAQ (reference sequence). The CDR3 is made up of 12 amino acids. As DNA, the CDR3 is TGTGCCAGCAGCTTCTCCACGGACGAGCAGTACTTC. Its protein product is CASSFSTDEQYF.

The V gene is TRBV28, the J gene TRBJ2-7; 13 nucleotides agree with TRBD2. The CDR3 has 16 amino acids. Germline V lookup: CDR1 MDHEN, CDR2 SYDVKM. The V and J ends lost 6 bases and 5 bases, in that order; junction bases with no gene match: 10. The CDR3 coding sequence is TGTGCCAGCAGCGTTTGGACTAGCGGGAGTACTGACGAGCAGTACTTC. This gives the protein CASSVWTSGSTDEQYF.

This chain joins TRBV2 and TRBJ2-3; D unresolved. The germline gives CDR1 SNHLY, CDR2 FYNNEI. There are 12 residues in the CDR3. With 6 bases removed from V and 6 bases from J, the gap between germline ends came to 10 bases. In nucleotides, the CDR3 is TGTGCCAGCAGCACTTTAATGGATACGCAGTATTTT. Protein sequence: CASSTLMDTQYF. Full variable domain (outside the CDR3, taken from reference TRBV2 and TRBJ2-3): EPEVTQTPSHQVTQMGQEVILRCVPISNHLYFYWYRQILGQKVEFLVSFYNNEISEKSEIFDDQFSVERPDGSNFTLKIRSTKLEDSAMYFCASSTLMDTQYFGPGTRLTVL.

The chain employs TRBV7-2 and TRBJ1-1; D is ambiguous. CDR1 and CDR2 from the germline V gene are SGHTA and FQGNSA. This CDR3 spans 13 amino acids. V was trimmed by 2 bases and J by 0 bases, leaving 4 bases between them. The CDR3 DNA reads as TGTGCCAGCAGCTTATATATGAACACTGAAGCTTTCTTT. This encodes CASSLYMNTEAFF.

The chain employs TRBV6-5 and TRBJ1-1; D call uncertain. CDR3 size: 15 residues. V lost 3 bases, J lost 1 base, and 12 bases lay in between. In germline, CDR1 is MNHEY, CDR2 SVGAGI. The CDR3 sequence: CASSYSPQANTEAFF. In nucleotides, the CDR3 is TGTGCCAGCAGTTATTCCCCTCAGGCGAACACTGAAGCTTTCTTT.

The genes are TRBV5-6 and TRBJ2-7; D tentatively fits TRBD1 or TRBD2 (5 bases each). The germline V and J ends were trimmed by 2 bases and 4 bases, with 16 bases remaining between them. This CDR3 comprises 15 residues. Germline V lookup: CDR1 SGHDT, CDR2 YYEEEE. CDR3 coding DNA: TGTGCCAGCAGCTTCCTGGTTCAGGGAGCGTACGAGCAGTACTTC. Translation: CASSFLVQGAYEQYF.